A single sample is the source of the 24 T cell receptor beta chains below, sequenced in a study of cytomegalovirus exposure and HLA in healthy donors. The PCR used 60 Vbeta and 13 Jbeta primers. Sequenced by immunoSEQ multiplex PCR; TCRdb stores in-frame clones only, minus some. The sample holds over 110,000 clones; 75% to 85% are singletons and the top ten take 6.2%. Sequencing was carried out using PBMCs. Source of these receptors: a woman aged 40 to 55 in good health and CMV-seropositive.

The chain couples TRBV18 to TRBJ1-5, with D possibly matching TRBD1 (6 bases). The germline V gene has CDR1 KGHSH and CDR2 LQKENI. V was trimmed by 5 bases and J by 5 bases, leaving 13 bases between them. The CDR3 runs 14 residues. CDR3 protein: CASSAGGKDQPQHF. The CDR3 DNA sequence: TGTGCCAGCTCAGCGGGGGGCAAAGATCAGCCCCAGCATTTT.

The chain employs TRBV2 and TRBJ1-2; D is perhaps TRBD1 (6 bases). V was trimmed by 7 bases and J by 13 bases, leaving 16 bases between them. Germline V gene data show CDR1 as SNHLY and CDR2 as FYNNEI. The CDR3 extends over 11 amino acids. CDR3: CASTRGGTCTF. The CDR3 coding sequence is TGTGCCAGCACTCGAGGGGGAACCTGCACCTTC.

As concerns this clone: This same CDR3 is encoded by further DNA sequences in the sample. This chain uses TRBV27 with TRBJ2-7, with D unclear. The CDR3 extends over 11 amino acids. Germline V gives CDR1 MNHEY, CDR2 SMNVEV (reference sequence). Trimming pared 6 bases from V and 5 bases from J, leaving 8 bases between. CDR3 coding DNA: TGTGCCAGCAGCTTCCGGGACGAGCAGTACTTC. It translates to CASSFRDEQYF.

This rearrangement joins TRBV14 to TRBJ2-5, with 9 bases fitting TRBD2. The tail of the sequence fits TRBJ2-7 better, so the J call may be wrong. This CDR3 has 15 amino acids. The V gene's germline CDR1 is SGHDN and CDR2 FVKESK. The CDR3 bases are TGTGCCAGCAGCCAAGATCTGACTAGCGGAGACGAGCAGTACTTC. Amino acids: CASSQDLTSGDEQYF.

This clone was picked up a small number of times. Here the CDR3 reads CASSQWDRGTEAFF. Here the CDR3 DNA reads TGCGCCAGCAGCCAATGGGACAGAGGCACTGAAGCTTTCTTT. The rearrangement links TRBV4-1 to TRBJ1-1, with TRBD1 matching over 7 bases. The junction had 4 bases not matched to a gene; V was cut back by 2 bases and J by 4 bases. This CDR3 has 14 amino acids. Germline CDR1 MGHRA, CDR2 YSYEKL.

CDR3 region: CASSTIAGQETQYF. CDR3 DNA sequence: TGTGCCAGTAGTACGATAGCGGGGCAAGAGACCCAGTACTTC. The chain combines TRBV19 with TRBJ2-5; 8 bases are shared with TRBD2. V dropped 4 bases and J dropped 2; count of bases not matched to a gene: 3. The CDR3 loop spans 14 amino acids. Germline assignment: CDR1 LNHDA and CDR2 SQIVND (reference sequence).

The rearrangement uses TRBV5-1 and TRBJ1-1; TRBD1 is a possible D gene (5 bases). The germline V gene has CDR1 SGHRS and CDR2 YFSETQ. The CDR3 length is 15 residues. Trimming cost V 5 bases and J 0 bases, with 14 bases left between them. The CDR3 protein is CASRIGPTVNTEAFF. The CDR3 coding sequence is TGCGCCAGCAGAATCGGGCCGACAGTGAACACTGAAGCTTTCTTT.

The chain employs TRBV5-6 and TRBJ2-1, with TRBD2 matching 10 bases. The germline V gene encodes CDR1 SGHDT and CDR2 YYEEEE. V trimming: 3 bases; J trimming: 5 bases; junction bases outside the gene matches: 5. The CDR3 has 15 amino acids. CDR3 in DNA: TGTGCCAGCAGCTGGGGGACTAGCGTCAACAATGAGCAGTTCTTC. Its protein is CASSWGTSVNNEQFF.

DNA for the CDR3: TGTGCCAGCAGTGGATACTCCGGGTCTGGAAACACCATATATTTT. Encoded protein: CASSGYSGSGNTIYF. The rearrangement uses TRBV25-1 and TRBJ1-3; D call uncertain. The CDR3 length is 15 residues. V lost 4 bases and J 1 base, leaving 11 bases between the germline ends. Germline V CDR1 and CDR2: MGHDK, SYGVNS.

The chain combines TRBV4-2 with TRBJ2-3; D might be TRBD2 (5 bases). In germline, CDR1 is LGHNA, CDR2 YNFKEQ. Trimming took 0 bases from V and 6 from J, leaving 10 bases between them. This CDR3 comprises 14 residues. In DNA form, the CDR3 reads TGTGCCAGCAGCCAAGATAGGGAGAGGGATACGCAGTATTTT. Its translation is CASSQDRERDTQYF.

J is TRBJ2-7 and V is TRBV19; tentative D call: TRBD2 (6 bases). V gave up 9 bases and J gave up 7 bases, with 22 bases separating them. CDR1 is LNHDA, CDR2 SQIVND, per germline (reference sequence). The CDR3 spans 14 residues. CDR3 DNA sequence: TGTGCCAGCGAACGACGTTCCGGGGCGGGGGAGCAGTACTTC. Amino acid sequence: CASERRSGAGEQYF.

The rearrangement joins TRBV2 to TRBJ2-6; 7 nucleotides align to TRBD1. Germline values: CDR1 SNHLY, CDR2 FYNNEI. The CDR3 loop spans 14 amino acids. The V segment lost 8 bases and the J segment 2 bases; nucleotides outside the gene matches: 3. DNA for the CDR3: TGTGCCAGCCAAGGGGGCGCTGGGGCCAACGTCCTGACTTTC. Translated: CASQGGAGANVLTF.

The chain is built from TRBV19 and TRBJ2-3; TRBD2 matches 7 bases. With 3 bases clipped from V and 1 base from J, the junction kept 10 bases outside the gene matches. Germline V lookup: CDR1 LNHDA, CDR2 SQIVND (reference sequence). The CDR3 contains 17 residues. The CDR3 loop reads CASSMKAAGLGTDTQYF. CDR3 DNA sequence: TGTGCCAGTAGTATGAAGGCAGCGGGACTGGGCACAGATACGCAGTATTTT.

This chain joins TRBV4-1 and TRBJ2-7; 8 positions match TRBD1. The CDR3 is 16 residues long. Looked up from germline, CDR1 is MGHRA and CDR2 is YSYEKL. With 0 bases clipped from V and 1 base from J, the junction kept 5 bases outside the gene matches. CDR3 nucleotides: TGCGCCAGCAGCCAAGATGGGACAGGCTTTTCCTACGAGCAGTACTTC. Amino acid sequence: CASSQDGTGFSYEQYF.

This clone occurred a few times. The CDR3, as DNA: TGTGCCAGCAGACCGGGACAGTTTGGAACTGAAGCTTTCTTT. Translating gives CASRPGQFGTEAFF. The J gene is TRBJ1-1, the V gene TRBV2; 7 nucleotides match TRBD1. Germline trimming cut 6 bases from V and 5 bases from J; bases unmatched to any gene: 9. There are 14 residues in the CDR3. Per the germline V gene, CDR1 is SNHLY and CDR2 is FYNNEI. The complete variable domain, with remaining parts taken from reference TRBV2 and TRBJ1-1, reads EPEVTQTPSHQVTQMGQEVILRCVPISNHLYFYWYRQILGQKVEFLVSFYNNEISEKSEIFDDQFSVERPDGSNFTLKIRSTKLEDSAMYFCASRPGQFGTEAFFGQGTRLTVV.

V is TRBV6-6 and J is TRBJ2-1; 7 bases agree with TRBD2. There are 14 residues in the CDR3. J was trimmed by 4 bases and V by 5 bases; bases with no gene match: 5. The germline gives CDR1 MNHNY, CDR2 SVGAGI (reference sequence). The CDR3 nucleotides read TGTGCCAGCAGTACGCGGACTAGTTACAATGAGCAGTTCTTC. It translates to CASSTRTSYNEQFF.

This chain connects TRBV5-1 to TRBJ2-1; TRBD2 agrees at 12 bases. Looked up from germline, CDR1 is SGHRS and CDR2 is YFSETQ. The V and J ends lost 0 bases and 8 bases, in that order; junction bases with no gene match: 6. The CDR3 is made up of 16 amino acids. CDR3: CASSLGLAGAADEQFF. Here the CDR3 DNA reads TGCGCCAGCAGCTTGGGACTAGCGGGAGCGGCAGATGAGCAGTTCTTC.

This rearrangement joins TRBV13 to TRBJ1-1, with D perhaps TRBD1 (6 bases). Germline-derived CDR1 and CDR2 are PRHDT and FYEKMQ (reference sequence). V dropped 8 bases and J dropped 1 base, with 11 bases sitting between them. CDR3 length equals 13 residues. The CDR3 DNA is TGTGCCAGCGTCGGACAGTCGAACACTGAAGCTTTCTTT. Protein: CASVGQSNTEAFF. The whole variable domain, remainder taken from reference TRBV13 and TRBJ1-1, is AAGVIQSPRHLIKEKRETATLKCYPIPRHDTVYWYQQGPGQDPQFLISFYEKMQSDKGSIPDRFSAQQFSDYHSELNMSSLELGDSALYFCASVGQSNTEAFFGQGTRLTVV.

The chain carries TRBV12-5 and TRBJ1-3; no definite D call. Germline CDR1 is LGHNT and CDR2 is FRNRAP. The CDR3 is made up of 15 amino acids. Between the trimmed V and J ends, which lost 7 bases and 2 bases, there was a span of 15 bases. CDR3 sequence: CASALSAYPGNTIYF. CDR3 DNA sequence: TGTGCTAGTGCCCTAAGTGCGTACCCTGGAAACACCATATATTTT.

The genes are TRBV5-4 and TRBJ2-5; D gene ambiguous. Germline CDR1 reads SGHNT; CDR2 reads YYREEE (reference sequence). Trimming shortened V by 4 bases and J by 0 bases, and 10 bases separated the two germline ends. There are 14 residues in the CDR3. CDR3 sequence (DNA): TGTGCCAGCAGCCAGCACAGCTACCAAGAGACCCAGTACTTC. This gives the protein CASSQHSYQETQYF.

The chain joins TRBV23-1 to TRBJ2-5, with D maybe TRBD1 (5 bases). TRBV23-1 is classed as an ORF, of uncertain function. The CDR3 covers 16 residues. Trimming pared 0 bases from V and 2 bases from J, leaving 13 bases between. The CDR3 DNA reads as TGCGCCAGCAGTCAATCGGACCAGGGTTTTCAAGAGACCCAGTACTTC. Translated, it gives CASSQSDQGFQETQYF.

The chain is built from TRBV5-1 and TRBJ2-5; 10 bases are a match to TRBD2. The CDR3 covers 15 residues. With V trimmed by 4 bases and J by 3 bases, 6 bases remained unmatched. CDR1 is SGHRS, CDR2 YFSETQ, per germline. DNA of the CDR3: TGCGCCAGCAGCCCGCAAGGGACTAGCGAAGAGACCCAGTACTTC. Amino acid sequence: CASSPQGTSEETQYF.

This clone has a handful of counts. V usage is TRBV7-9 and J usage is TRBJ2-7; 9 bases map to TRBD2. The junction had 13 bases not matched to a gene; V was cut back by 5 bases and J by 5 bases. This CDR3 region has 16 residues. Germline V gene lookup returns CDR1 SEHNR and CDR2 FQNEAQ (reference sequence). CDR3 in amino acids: CASSPGGSGSRHEQYF. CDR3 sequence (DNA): TGTGCCAGCAGCCCTGGGGGTAGCGGGAGTCGGCACGAGCAGTACTTC.

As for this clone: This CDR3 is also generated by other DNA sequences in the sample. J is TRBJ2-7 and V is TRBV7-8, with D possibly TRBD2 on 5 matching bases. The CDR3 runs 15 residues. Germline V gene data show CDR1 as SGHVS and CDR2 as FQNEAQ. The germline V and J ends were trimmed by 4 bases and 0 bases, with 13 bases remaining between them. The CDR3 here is CASSWTGSLSYEQYF. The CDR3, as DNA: TGTGCCAGCAGCTGGACGGGATCTCTCTCCTACGAGCAGTACTTC.